This entry lists 26 T cell receptor beta chains sequenced from one sample in a study of T-cell reconstitution after alpha-beta-depleted transplantation in children. Using unique molecular identifiers, the investigators prepared the TCRbeta library. TCRdb reprocessed the PCR reads via MiXCR and lists one record per CDR3 protein. The repertoire holds some 530,000 distinct CDR3 sequences, approximately 13% seen once, with around 6.1% in the top ten. Sequenced material: PBMCs from the stem cell graft donor, taken from the stem cell graft. The source of these receptors is a human donor who donated a stem cell graft to a child with combined immunodeficiency.

This clonotype came up many times. This chain joins TRBV3-1 and TRBJ2-7; the D is unclear. From germline, CDR1 is LGHDT and CDR2 YNNKEL (reference sequence). The CDR3 length is 12 residues. Deletions cut 3 bases from V and 3 bases from J, with 6 bases between. The CDR3 DNA reads as TGTGCCAGCAGCCAGGTTAACTACGAGCAGTACTTC. This sequence encodes CASSQVNYEQYF.

This clonotype was counted between two and nine times. The rearrangement joins TRBV20-1 to TRBJ2-7, with TRBD2 matching over 9 bases. Germline CDR1 is DFQATT and CDR2 is SNEGSKA (reference sequence). The trim removed 4 bases at V and 2 bases at J, leaving 6 bases unmatched. The CDR3 is 14 amino acids. The CDR3 protein is CSAISSGKTYEQYF. The CDR3, as DNA: TGCAGTGCTATTTCTAGCGGGAAGACCTACGAGCAGTACTTC.

This clonotype was counted between two and nine times. For the CDR3, the DNA is TGCAGTGCTACTCGACTAGCGGGAATCCAAGAGACCCAGTACTTC. It translates to CSATRLAGIQETQYF. The V and J genes are TRBV20-1 and TRBJ2-5, with 11 bases aligning to TRBD2. The length of the CDR3 is 15 residues. Per the germline V gene, CDR1 is DFQATT and CDR2 is SNEGSKA (reference sequence). V lost 4 bases to trimming and J lost 1 base; unmatched junction nucleotides: 5.

This clonotype was counted many times. This chain joins TRBV12-3 or TRBV12-4 and TRBJ2-1; no firm D call. V was cut by 5 bases and J by 8 bases, with 4 bases left in between. This CDR3 is built from 10 residues. CDR3 in amino acids: CASSEYEQFF. Here the CDR3 DNA reads TGTGCCAGCAGTGAGTATGAGCAGTTCTTC.

The chain couples TRBV5-5 to TRBJ2-7, with D maybe TRBD1 (6 bases). Germline values: CDR1 SGHKS, CDR2 YYEKEE (reference sequence). V was pared by 2 bases and J by 5 bases, with 14 bases between. This CDR3 spans 14 amino acids. The CDR3 DNA sequence: TGTGCCAGCAGCTTACTTCGGACAGCTCACGAGCAGTACTTC. Encoded protein: CASSLLRTAHEQYF.

The genes are TRBV7-9 and TRBJ2-5; TRBD1 aligns across 8 bases. Germline values: CDR1 SEHNR, CDR2 FQNEAQ (reference sequence). V lost 0 bases and J lost 5; bases outside the gene matches: 5. This CDR3 region has 15 residues. This chain's CDR3 is CASSLAQGAVETQYF. The CDR3 nucleotides are TGTGCCAGCAGCTTAGCCCAGGGGGCTGTGGAGACCCAGTACTTC.

This clonotype was recorded a few times. This sequence joins TRBV5-1 and TRBJ1-1, with 7 bases identical to TRBD1. CDR1 and CDR2 from the germline V gene are SGHRS and YFSETQ. The CDR3 has 14 residues. V shed 0 bases, J shed 5 bases, and the junction held 4 bases outside the gene matches. CDR3 sequence (DNA): TGCGCCAGCAGCTTGGCCAGGGGGGATACTGAAGCTTTCTTT. It yields the protein CASSLARGDTEAFF.

The sample holds many counts of this clonotype. The chain is built from TRBV7-2 and TRBJ2-7, with D unresolved. With 1 base removed from V and 7 bases from J, the gap between germline ends came to 5 bases. CDR1 is SGHTA and CDR2 is FQGNSA in the germline V gene. There are 11 residues in the CDR3. Written as DNA, the CDR3 is TGTGCCAGCAGCTTAGTTGATGAGCAGTACTTC. Translating it yields CASSLVDEQYF.

This chain joins TRBV6-1 and TRBJ2-7; 11 bases map to TRBD1. The length of the CDR3 is 14 residues. V shed 10 bases and J 4 bases; nucleotides not matched to a gene: 9. CDR1 and CDR2 from the germline V gene are MNHNS and SASEGT. This CDR3 reads CAIRPGQGVYEQYF. The CDR3 nucleotides read TGTGCCATCCGACCGGGACAGGGGGTTTACGAGCAGTACTTC.

This clonotype turned up a few times. The chain has TRBV4-3 and TRBJ2-3, with TRBD2 matching 10 bases. V lost 0 bases, J lost 1 base, and 7 bases stayed unmatched. Germline CDR1 LGHNA, CDR2 YSLEER. The CDR3 has 18 residues. The chain's CDR3 is CASSQDFEAGGRTDTQYF. Written as DNA, the CDR3 is TGCGCCAGCAGCCAAGATTTCGAAGCGGGGGGGCGCACAGATACGCAGTATTTT.

The chain combines TRBV30 with TRBJ2-1, with 7 positions matching TRBD1. The CDR3 is 15 amino acids. Losses at the gene ends were 0 bases for V and 3 bases for J; bases not matched to a gene: 5. Germline CDR1 and CDR2: GTSNPN and SVGIG (reference sequence). The CDR3 spells CAWSVTGILYNEQFF. For the CDR3, the DNA is TGTGCCTGGAGTGTGACAGGGATTCTCTACAATGAGCAGTTCTTC.

This clonotype was seen at least ten times. V is TRBV29-1 and J is TRBJ1-3; no definite D call. Germline CDR1 and CDR2: SQVTM and ANQGSEA. V lost 4 bases and J lost 3, with 13 bases in between. The CDR3 is 14 amino acids. The CDR3 DNA is TGCAGCGTTGGGCTGGCGGATGTTGGAAACACCATATATTTT. Translation gives CSVGLADVGNTIYF.

This clonotype showed up just a few times. The genes are TRBV27 and TRBJ1-5; D is unclear. Germline CDR1 reads MNHEY; CDR2 reads SMNVEV (reference sequence). This CDR3 is 13 amino acids long. The ends were cut back, 3 bases at V and 4 bases at J, with 7 bases in the middle. The CDR3 region is CASSFKGNQPQHF. CDR3 sequence (DNA): TGTGCCAGCAGTTTTAAGGGAAATCAGCCCCAGCATTTT.

In its sample, this clonotype was seen many times. In DNA, the CDR3 is TGCAGCGTTTTCCAGGGACTAGCGGGATCGAATGAGCAGTTCTTC. It translates to CSVFQGLAGSNEQFF. The genes are TRBV29-1 and TRBJ2-1; 13 positions agree with TRBD2. V trimming: 5 bases; J trimming: 7 bases; junction bases outside the gene matches: 8. This CDR3 spans 15 amino acids. From germline, CDR1 is SQVTM and CDR2 ANQGSEA.

In this sample, this clonotype turned up many times. CDR3 residues: CASSAASGGYNEQFF. In DNA, the CDR3 is TGTGCCAGCAGCGCCGCTAGCGGGGGTTACAATGAGCAGTTCTTC. The chain has TRBV9 and TRBJ2-1; 10 bases align to TRBD2. CDR1 and CDR2 from the germline V gene are SGDLS and YYNGEE. The J segment lost 4 bases and the V segment lost 3 bases, leaving 4 bases of the junction unmatched. This CDR3 comprises 15 residues.

The chain is built from TRBV6-1 and TRBJ2-2, with D perhaps matching TRBD2 (5 bases). Trimming pared 6 bases from V and 7 bases from J, leaving 15 bases between. This CDR3 has 14 amino acids. Germline lookup yields CDR1 MNHNS and CDR2 SASEGT. The CDR3 sequence: CASSLLGASGELFF. The CDR3, as DNA: TGTGCCAGCAGCCTCCTGGGAGCCAGCGGGGAGCTGTTTTTT.

This clonotype was detected a few times. The chain has TRBV12-3 or TRBV12-4 and TRBJ2-7, with 7 bases fitting TRBD1. V gave up 6 bases and J gave up 1 base; unmatched junction bases: 9. CDR3 size: 15 residues. In nucleotides, the CDR3 is TGTGCCAGCAGCTTGACAGGGAAGTTATCCTACGAGCAGTACTTC. This sequence encodes CASSLTGKLSYEQYF.

This clonotype was seen at least ten times. V is TRBV12-3 or TRBV12-4 and J is TRBJ2-5, with TRBD1 identical over 9 bases. The ends lost 5 bases at V and 5 bases at J; junction bases unmatched: 6. This CDR3 has 14 residues. The chain's CDR3 is CASSPRTGVETQYF. The CDR3 coding sequence is TGTGCCAGCAGTCCGCGGACAGGGGTGGAGACCCAGTACTTC.

The V gene is TRBV7-8, the J gene TRBJ2-1; 7 nucleotides align to TRBD2. Germline CDR1 and CDR2: SGHVS and FQNEAQ. The CDR3 totals 14 residues. The J segment lost 6 bases and the V segment lost 0 bases, leaving 2 bases of the junction unmatched. This chain's CDR3 is CASSLAVAGNEQFF. CDR3 in DNA: TGTGCCAGCAGCTTAGCAGTAGCGGGCAATGAGCAGTTCTTC.

Many counts were recorded for this clonotype. V gene TRBV10-3 combines with J gene TRBJ2-1; D remains unclear. CDR1 is ENHRY and CDR2 is SYGVKD in the germline V gene. V lost 7 bases and J 9 bases, leaving 10 bases between the germline ends. This CDR3 region has 11 residues. CDR3 DNA: TGTGCCATCACTGTGGGCGGTGAGCAGTTCTTC. It specifies CAITVGGEQFF.

The rearrangement links TRBV7-2 to TRBJ2-3; D is possibly TRBD2 (5 bases). Germline V gene sequence: CDR1 SGHTA, CDR2 FQGNSA. V lost 2 bases to trimming and J lost 4 bases, with 10 bases between them. The CDR3 extends over 14 amino acids. In nucleotides, the CDR3 is TGTGCCAGCAGCTTATGGCTAGCTGCAGATACGCAGTATTTT. This gives the protein CASSLWLAADTQYF. Complete variable domain (other parts from reference TRBV7-2 and TRBJ2-3): GAGVSQSPSNKVTEKGKDVELRCDPISGHTALYWYRQSLGQGLEFLIYFQGNSAPDKSGLPSDRFSAERTGGSVSTLTIQRTQQEDSAVYLCASSLWLAADTQYFGPGTRLTVL.

This clonotype was counted ten times or more. The genes are TRBV20-1 and TRBJ1-1; no reliable D call. CDR1 and CDR2 (germline): DFQATT, SNEGSKA (reference sequence). CDR3 length equals 13 residues. The CDR3 DNA is TGCAAACAAAATTCGGGGTTGGACACTGAAGCTTTCTTT. This encodes CKQNSGLDTEAFF.

The rearrangement joins TRBV5-1 to TRBJ2-1; no clear D. Looked up from germline, CDR1 is SGHRS and CDR2 is YFSETQ. The germline V and J ends were trimmed by 7 bases and 1 base, with 18 bases remaining between them. The CDR3 consists of 16 residues. The CDR3 spells CASGPQVLQSYNEQFF. DNA for the CDR3: TGCGCCAGCGGACCTCAAGTCCTACAGTCCTACAATGAGCAGTTCTTC.

The gene calls are TRBV5-1 and TRBJ2-1, with 16 bases aligning to TRBD2. The CDR3 runs 16 residues. The ends lost 2 bases at V and 6 bases at J; junction bases unmatched: 2. Germline V gives CDR1 SGHRS, CDR2 YFSETQ. The CDR3 region has the DNA TGCGCCAGCAGCTTCGGGACTAGCGGGAGGGCCAATGAGCAGTTCTTC. Protein sequence: CASSFGTSGRANEQFF.

In this sample, this clonotype turned up a few times. This chain uses TRBV20-1 with TRBJ2-7, with 7 nucleotides matching TRBD2. V shed 7 bases, J shed 4 bases, and the junction held 7 bases outside the gene matches. The germline V gene encodes CDR1 DFQATT and CDR2 SNEGSKA (reference sequence). There are 12 residues in the CDR3. CDR3 sequence: CSVLASEYEQYF. CDR3 DNA: TGCAGTGTACTAGCGTCCGAATACGAGCAGTACTTC.

This clonotype was detected only a few times. J is TRBJ1-1 and V is TRBV7-6; possibly TRBD1 for D (6 bases). The V and J ends lost 6 bases and 0 bases respectively, with 17 bases between them. Germline CDR1 and CDR2: SGHVS and FNYEAQ. The CDR3 contains 16 residues. This CDR3 is CASSFSGGALNTEAFF. CDR3 bases: TGTGCCAGCAGTTTTAGTGGGGGGGCTCTGAACACTGAAGCTTTCTTT.